This T cell receptor beta chain comes out of a study of PD-L1 blockade in urothelial cancer. As for the study in general: Patients previously received 0 to 3 chemotherapy regimens. Reported median T cell count for blood samples was about 150,000.

The CDR3 totals 13 residues. In germline, CDR1 is MNHEY, CDR2 SVGAGI. The V and J ends lost 8 bases and 6 bases respectively, with 17 bases between them. Here immunoSEQ multiplex PCR was the method, and the copy in TCRdb shows in-frame clones only, minus some. The data contain around 110,000 clones, approximately 89% of them singletons. Time point in this sample: peripheral blood 6 weeks after treatment start. Pretreatment and on-treatment blood mononuclear cell samples were taken, totaling between 1 and 8 time points per patient. This clone was counted once. The chain employs TRBV6-5 and TRBJ2-7, with a weak D call TRBD2 (6 bases). The sequencing used PBMCs, collected around atezolizumab (anti-PD-L1) treatment. This TCR came from a man in his 60s with urothelial cancer. The CDR3 nucleotides are TGTGCCAGCGGGGGGAGGCCTCCGTCCGAGCAGTACTTC. The encoded protein is CASGGRPPSEQYF.